Listed here is a single TCR beta chain. Its antigen is unidentified. This entry is derived from a study of T-cell memory formation after mild COVID-19. Background on the study: TCR clusters were mostly donor specific. Overall study findings and caveats: The study found contracting CD4+ clones mainly in CM and EM and contracting CD8+ clones in EMRA. The appearance of some responding clones in pre-infection memory suggested that cross-reactive memory joined. Day 15 to 85 contracting clones showed balanced CD4/CD8; later expanders leaned CD4+.

The CDR3 loop spans 19 amino acids. The germline CDR1 and CDR2 sequences are LGHNA and YSLEER. J gave up 6 bases and V 3 bases, and 14 bases lay outside the gene matches. TCRdb re-called the 5' RACE reads through MiXCR, storing one row per CDR3 protein. Among about 110,000 distinct CDR3 sequences listed, around 15% were seen once. The chain is built from TRBV4-3 and TRBJ2-3; TRBD2 matches at 14 bases. This receptor was obtained from an adult woman who had mild COVID-19 (a few samples of this study predate the infection). Cell type and time point are not known. The sample consisted of PBMCs or a T cell subset sorted from them (not recorded which). The CDR3 here is CASSQSISGLAGESDTQYF. In DNA form, the CDR3 reads TGCGCCAGCAGCCAGTCGATCTCGGGACTAGCGGGAGAGTCGGATACGCAGTATTTT.